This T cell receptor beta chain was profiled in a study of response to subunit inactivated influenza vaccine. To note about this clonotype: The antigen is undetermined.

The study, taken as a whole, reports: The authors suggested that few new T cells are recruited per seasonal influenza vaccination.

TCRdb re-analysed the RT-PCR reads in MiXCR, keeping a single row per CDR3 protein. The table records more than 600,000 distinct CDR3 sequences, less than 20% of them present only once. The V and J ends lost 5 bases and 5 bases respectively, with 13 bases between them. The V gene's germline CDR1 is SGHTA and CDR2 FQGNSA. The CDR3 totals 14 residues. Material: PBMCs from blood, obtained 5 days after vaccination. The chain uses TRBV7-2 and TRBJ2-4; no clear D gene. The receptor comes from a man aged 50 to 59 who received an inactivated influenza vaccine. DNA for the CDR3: TGTGCCAGCAGCCCACCGGGTTCGCAAAACATTCAGTACTTC. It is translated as CASSPPGSQNIQYF.